The T cell receptor beta chain described here comes from a study of T-cell reconstitution after alpha-beta-depleted transplantation in children. Study-wide points: Expanded clones from the graft, numbering several hundred, reportedly supplied alpha-beta T cells about two months after transplant.

Unique molecular identifiers were incorporated into the prepared TCRbeta library. Via MiXCR, TCRdb re-called the PCR reads, giving one row per CDR3 protein. The table includes about 830,000 distinct CDR3 sequences, roughly 15% detected once. Points on this clonotype: Antigen specificity is unknown.

This material consisted of PBMCs, mostly from graft donor cells, taken 360 days after TCRalphabeta/CD19-depleted stem cell transplant. The receptor was isolated from a male patient aged 10 to 17 who had a stem cell transplant for acute lymphoblastic leukemia, so the T cells may come from the graft donor.

CDR3 in DNA: TGCGCCAGCAGCCCGTTCGGGTCTAGCGGGAGAGACACCGGGGAGCTGTTTTTT. Amino acid sequence: CASSPFGSSGRDTGELFF. The genes are TRBV4-1 and TRBJ2-2; 10 bases line up with TRBD2. V shed 4 bases, J shed 3 bases, and the junction held 11 bases outside the gene matches. The CDR3 length is 18 residues. CDR1 is MGHRA, CDR2 YSYEKL, per germline.